These T cell receptor beta chains were read from a single sample in a study of T-cell memory formation after mild COVID-19. TCRdb independently ran MiXCR on the 5' RACE reads; one entry per CDR3 protein. This table holds roughly 580,000 distinct CDR3 sequences, approximately 18% found once. Sequencing input: PBMCs or a T cell subset sorted from them (not recorded which). Every receptor here comes from an adult woman who had mild COVID-19 (a few samples of this study predate the infection). Cell type and time point are not known. The CDR3 runs from the conserved cysteine through the conserved F or W. A D gene is named only where the DNA matches it firmly. Clone size appears in some rows only: once, few, many, or a class for an expanded clone.

CDR3nt: TGCAGTGCTAGAAGCGCACAGTACAATCAGCCCCAGCATTTT; CDR3aa: CSARSAQYNQPQHF; len: 14; v_gene: TRBV20-1; j_gene: TRBJ1-5; d_gene: .; abundance: .
CDR3nt: TGTGCCTGGAATCCACGAGGACTTCCAATAAGCGGGGAGCTGTTTTTT; CDR3aa: CAWNPRGLPISGELFF; len: 16; v_gene: TRBV30; j_gene: TRBJ2-2; d_gene: .; abundance: few
CDR3nt: TGTGCCAGCAACCCTCATGGAGACACGAACTATGGCTACACCTTC; CDR3aa: CASNPHGDTNYGYTF; len: 15; v_gene: TRBV6-2/TRBV6-3; j_gene: TRBJ1-2; d_gene: .; abundance: few
CDR3nt: TGTGCCAGCAGCTTAGCGCATACTAGCGGGACCTACAATGAGCAGTTCTTC; CDR3aa: CASSLAHTSGTYNEQFF; len: 17; v_gene: TRBV7-9; j_gene: TRBJ2-1; d_gene: TRBD2; abundance: .
CDR3nt: TGCGCCAGCAGCCACCATTTAAAGGGACTAGCGGGAGGGAGGTCCTACAATGAGCAGTTCTTC; CDR3aa: CASSHHLKGLAGGRSYNEQFF; len: 21; v_gene: TRBV5-1; j_gene: TRBJ2-1; d_gene: TRBD2; abundance: few
CDR3nt: TGTGCCAGCAGTTATCCAAACAGGGGGAGCAATGAGCAGTTCTTC; CDR3aa: CASSYPNRGSNEQFF; len: 15; v_gene: TRBV6-5; j_gene: TRBJ2-1; d_gene: TRBD1; abundance: few
CDR3nt: TGTGCCACCAGTGACCCGAAGGTACCCAATCAGCCCCAGCATTTT; CDR3aa: CATSDPKVPNQPQHF; len: 15; v_gene: TRBV24-1; j_gene: TRBJ1-5; d_gene: .; abundance: .
CDR3nt: TGTGCCAGCAGTTACGCGGGAGGGAAATACGAGCAGTACTTC; CDR3aa: CASSYAGGKYEQYF; len: 14; v_gene: TRBV6-2/TRBV6-3; j_gene: TRBJ2-7; d_gene: TRBD2; abundance: .
CDR3nt: TGCAGCGTTGAGGAGTATAGCTCCTACAATGAGCAGTTCTTC; CDR3aa: CSVEEYSSYNEQFF; len: 14; v_gene: TRBV29-1; j_gene: TRBJ2-1; d_gene: .; abundance: many
CDR3nt: TGTGCCAGCCACAAACAAAACGGGTCTTACACTGAAGCTTTCTTT; CDR3aa: CASHKQNGSYTEAFF; len: 15; v_gene: TRBV6-1; j_gene: TRBJ1-1; d_gene: .; abundance: few
CDR3nt: TGTGCCAGCAGCTTAGAGCCCATCAGGGGGAGAGGCTACGAGCAGTACTTC; CDR3aa: CASSLEPIRGRGYEQYF; len: 17; v_gene: TRBV7-6; j_gene: TRBJ2-7; d_gene: TRBD1; abundance: .
CDR3nt: TGTGCCAGCAGCCAAGGACAGGGTCTCGGGACCCAGTACTTC; CDR3aa: CASSQGQGLGTQYF; len: 14; v_gene: TRBV3-1; j_gene: TRBJ2-5; d_gene: TRBD1; abundance: few
CDR3nt: TGTGCCAGCAGGCAGGGATACCGTAACACCATATATTTT; CDR3aa: CASRQGYRNTIYF; len: 13; v_gene: TRBV6-5; j_gene: TRBJ1-3; d_gene: .; abundance: .
CDR3nt: TGTGCCAGCAGGCCAAACACGGGTCCCACAGATACGCAGTATTTT; CDR3aa: CASRPNTGPTDTQYF; len: 15; v_gene: TRBV7-8; j_gene: TRBJ2-3; d_gene: .; abundance: few
CDR3nt: TGTGCCAGCAGCTTTCAAGGGCAGGGTAGGTCGAACACTGAAGCTTTCTTT; CDR3aa: CASSFQGQGRSNTEAFF; len: 17; v_gene: TRBV5-6; j_gene: TRBJ1-1; d_gene: .; abundance: .
CDR3nt: TGTGCCAGCAGTTACTCTGGTGGACCGCCAGAGTTCTTC; CDR3aa: CASSYSGGPPEFF; len: 13; v_gene: TRBV6-2/TRBV6-3; j_gene: TRBJ2-1; d_gene: .; abundance: few
CDR3nt: TGTGCCAGCAGCTGGGACGCGCGGCTCGTGCTTGAGCAGTTCTTC; CDR3aa: CASSWDARLVLEQFF; len: 15; v_gene: TRBV7-9; j_gene: TRBJ2-1; d_gene: .; abundance: .
CDR3nt: TGTGCCAGCAGCCAAGAACTTGGCAACTCTGGAAACACCATATATTTT; CDR3aa: CASSQELGNSGNTIYF; len: 16; v_gene: TRBV4-2; j_gene: TRBJ1-3; d_gene: .; abundance: few
CDR3nt: TGTGCCAGCAGAAAGACTAGCGGGGGGGTCAATGAGCAGTTCTTC; CDR3aa: CASRKTSGGVNEQFF; len: 15; v_gene: TRBV12-3/TRBV12-4; j_gene: TRBJ2-1; d_gene: TRBD2; abundance: many
CDR3nt: TGTGCCAGCTCACCCTCGAGAGGAACCGGGGAGCTGTTTTTT; CDR3aa: CASSPSRGTGELFF; len: 14; v_gene: TRBV18; j_gene: TRBJ2-2; d_gene: .; abundance: .
CDR3nt: TGTGCCAGCAGGCTAGCGGGAGCGGGGAGGAATGAGCAGTTCTTC; CDR3aa: CASRLAGAGRNEQFF; len: 15; v_gene: TRBV6-2/TRBV6-3; j_gene: TRBJ2-1; d_gene: TRBD2; abundance: .
CDR3nt: TGTGCCACCTCCAGGGGTGGGGGCCCTAGTTATGAGCAGTTCTTC; CDR3aa: CATSRGGGPSYEQFF; len: 15; v_gene: TRBV6-6; j_gene: TRBJ2-1; d_gene: .; abundance: few
CDR3nt: TGTGCCAGCAGCCAAGATATGGCCGGGGCGCCAATTTCACCCCTCCACTTT; CDR3aa: CASSQDMAGAPISPLHF; len: 17; v_gene: TRBV4-2; j_gene: TRBJ1-6; d_gene: .; abundance: .
CDR3nt: TGTGCCAGCAGTTCTAGCGGGAGCCATGAGCAGTTCTTC; CDR3aa: CASSSSGSHEQFF; len: 13; v_gene: TRBV6-5; j_gene: TRBJ2-1; d_gene: TRBD2; abundance: .
CDR3nt: TGTGCCAGCAGCCCTTTAGCGGGAGGGCCGGACAATGAGCAGTTCTTC; CDR3aa: CASSPLAGGPDNEQFF; len: 16; v_gene: TRBV6-4; j_gene: TRBJ2-1; d_gene: TRBD2; abundance: .
CDR3nt: TGTGCCTGGAGTGTAATAGAGACCCAGTACTTC; CDR3aa: CAWSVIETQYF; len: 11; v_gene: TRBV30; j_gene: TRBJ2-5; d_gene: .; abundance: few
CDR3nt: TGTGCCAGCAGCCAGCGTTACCAGGGAGATGGAAACACCATATATTTT; CDR3aa: CASSQRYQGDGNTIYF; len: 16; v_gene: TRBV7-8; j_gene: TRBJ1-3; d_gene: .; abundance: few